Below are 30 T cell receptor beta chains sequenced from a single sample in a study of cytomegalovirus exposure and HLA in healthy donors (TCRdb year 2017). Library preparation employed the immunoSEQ multiplex PCR assay. The multiplex PCR relied on a mix of 60 forward primers for TCR Vbeta segments and 13 reverse primers for TCR Jbeta segments. Entries here come from immuneACCESS through TCRdb and include only in-frame sequences with V and J called. Some clones fail to appear in such tables; in the studies checked, an unresolved V gene covers under half of the shortfall, and the cause of the remainder is unknown. This sample lists 160,000 or so clones; more than 60% were detected once. The ten largest clones take up about 4.5% of the sample. The sample taken for sequencing was PBMCs. The receptors were gathered from a man between 40 and 49 years old in good health and CMV-seronegative.

The gene calls are TRBV19 and TRBJ1-1; 8 nucleotides match TRBD1. The CDR3 totals 14 residues. The V segment lost 6 bases and the J segment 0 bases; nucleotides outside the gene matches: 3. Germline assignment: CDR1 LNHDA and CDR2 SQIVND (reference sequence). The CDR3 sequence: CASSQGAVNTEAFF. The CDR3 DNA is TGTGCCAGTAGCCAGGGGGCGGTGAACACTGAAGCTTTCTTT.

For the CDR3, the DNA is TGTGCCAGCGAGAACCTTCCAGGGGATAACACTGAAGCTTTCTTT. This sequence encodes CASENLPGDNTEAFF. The chain links TRBV6-1 to TRBJ1-1; D possibly corresponds to TRBD1 (6 bases). The germline gives CDR1 MNHNS, CDR2 SASEGT. The CDR3 has 15 residues. Trimming left V 8 bases short and J 2 bases short, with 18 bases between.

This clone was observed once. This chain connects TRBV28 to TRBJ2-7; TRBD1 might be the D (7 bases). Per the germline V gene, CDR1 is MDHEN and CDR2 is SYDVKM. This CDR3 is built from 15 residues. V lost 7 bases and J lost 3, with 19 bases in between. CDR3 sequence reads: CASTPGGLGVYEQYF. CDR3 nucleotides: TGTGCCAGCACCCCAGGGGGGTTGGGGGTCTACGAGCAGTACTTC.

The chain combines TRBV2 with TRBJ1-4, with 7 bases lining up with TRBD1. CDR1 is SNHLY and CDR2 is FYNNEI in the germline V gene. This CDR3 region has 14 residues. J lost 3 bases, V lost 10 bases, and 8 bases had no gene match. The CDR3 is CATTGARANEKLFF. In nucleotides, the CDR3 is TGTGCCACCACAGGGGCCAGGGCTAATGAAAAACTGTTTTTT. Looking up the rest from reference TRBV2 and TRBJ1-4 gives the full variable domain: EPEVTQTPSHQVTQMGQEVILRCVPISNHLYFYWYRQILGQKVEFLVSFYNNEISEKSEIFDDQFSVERPDGSNFTLKIRSTKLEDSAMYFCATTGARANEKLFFGSGTQLSVL.

The chain is built from TRBV6-6 and TRBJ1-5; D is possibly TRBD1 (5 bases). Germline lookup yields CDR1 MNHNY and CDR2 SVGAGI (reference sequence). This CDR3 region has 16 residues. V lost 5 bases to trimming and J lost 4 bases, with 18 bases between them. The CDR3 here is CASSKQGPRGNQPQHF. The CDR3 DNA follows: TGTGCCAGCAGTAAGCAGGGACCGCGGGGGAATCAGCCCCAGCATTTT.

In its sample, this clone was seen a few times. The chain carries TRBV2 and TRBJ2-1; a weak D match, TRBD1 (5 bases). The germline V and J ends were trimmed by 6 bases and 5 bases, with 14 bases remaining between them. Germline values: CDR1 SNHLY, CDR2 FYNNEI. The CDR3 consists of 14 residues. The DNA for the CDR3 is TGTGCCAGCAGCCAGGGCCGAGAAGACAATGAGCAGTTCTTC. Amino acids: CASSQGREDNEQFF.

The chain uses TRBV5-4 and TRBJ2-1; tentative D call: TRBD1 (5 bases). V lost 4 bases and J lost 5, with 19 bases in between. The germline CDR1 and CDR2 sequences are SGHNT and YYREEE (reference sequence). The CDR3 has 16 amino acids. CDR3 region: CASSPTSGNIHNEQFF. The CDR3 nucleotides are TGTGCCAGCAGCCCGACATCAGGGAACATCCACAATGAGCAGTTCTTC. Drawing the rest from reference TRBV5-4 and TRBJ2-1, the complete variable domain is ETGVTQSPTHLIKTRGQQVTLRCSSQSGHNTVSWYQQALGQGPQFIFQYYREEENGRGNFPPRFSGLQFPNYSSELNVNALELDDSALYLCASSPTSGNIHNEQFFGPGTRLTVL.

The chain carries TRBV5-1 and TRBJ2-7; 7 positions match TRBD1. Germline lookup yields CDR1 SGHRS and CDR2 YFSETQ. CDR3 size: 14 residues. Trimming cost V 4 bases and J 3 bases; bases outside gene matches: 7. Here the CDR3 reads CASSPDRTLYEQYF. CDR3 nucleotide sequence: TGCGCCAGCAGCCCGGACAGGACACTCTACGAGCAGTACTTC.

The V gene is TRBV14, the J gene TRBJ1-2; tentative D call: TRBD1 (5 bases). The CDR3 consists of 15 residues. The V gene lost 1 base and the J gene lost 4 bases, with 13 bases spanning the gap. Germline V gene sequence: CDR1 SGHDN, CDR2 FVKESK. In DNA, the CDR3 is TGTGCCAGCAGCCAAGCGAGACAGTCGTTCTATGGCTACACCTTC. It translates to CASSQARQSFYGYTF.

This clone came up once. The identical CDR3 is also encoded by other nucleotide sequences in the sample. This chain uses TRBV9 with TRBJ2-7, with D maybe TRBD2 (6 bases). Germline V gene sequence: CDR1 SGDLS, CDR2 YYNGEE. The V end lost 3 bases, the J end lost 0 bases, and 7 bases lay between the germline ends. CDR3 size: 13 residues. CDR3 region: CASSDGGSYEQYF. The CDR3 coding sequence is TGTGCCAGCAGCGACGGGGGCTCCTACGAGCAGTACTTC.

The chain joins TRBV4-1 to TRBJ2-5; weak D call: TRBD2 (7 bases). In germline, CDR1 is MGHRA, CDR2 YSYEKL. The length of the CDR3 is 14 residues. The V gene lost 1 base and the J gene lost 12 bases, with 18 bases spanning the gap. This CDR3 is CASSQAPLQGREYF. CDR3 nucleotides: TGCGCCAGCAGCCAAGCCCCCCTCCAGGGGAGGGAGTACTTC.

This clone is a singleton in its sample. The genes are TRBV5-1 and TRBJ2-5; D is uncertain. Germline V lookup: CDR1 SGHRS, CDR2 YFSETQ. This CDR3 spans 11 amino acids. V lost 3 bases and J lost 5, with 5 bases in between. CDR3 sequence: CASSSQETQYF. The CDR3, as DNA: TGCGCCAGCAGCTCCCAGGAGACCCAGTACTTC.

This clone was counted a few times. The chain links TRBV6-1 to TRBJ1-1; 10 bases are shared with TRBD1. The trim removed 2 bases at V and 6 bases at J, leaving 9 bases unmatched. Germline values: CDR1 MNHNS, CDR2 SASEGT. The length of the CDR3 is 16 residues. The CDR3 sequence is CASSERGQGFSAEAFF. CDR3 sequence (DNA): TGTGCCAGCAGTGAAAGGGGACAGGGGTTTTCGGCTGAAGCTTTCTTT.

This chain links TRBV27 with TRBJ2-7; D may be TRBD1 (5 bases). Looked up from germline, CDR1 is MNHEY and CDR2 is SMNVEV (reference sequence). V dropped 3 bases and J dropped 3 bases, with 12 bases sitting between them. The CDR3 has 14 amino acids. CDR3 sequence reads: CASSLGIGVYEQYF. The CDR3 nucleotides read TGTGCCAGCAGTTTGGGGATAGGGGTCTACGAGCAGTACTTC.

CDR3: CASTPAGTGTYEQYF. CDR3 in DNA: TGTGCCAGTACCCCTGCCGGGACAGGGACATACGAGCAGTACTTC. The chain employs TRBV19 and TRBJ2-7; 9 nucleotides match TRBD1. This CDR3 has 15 amino acids. Germline V gives CDR1 LNHDA, CDR2 SQIVND (reference sequence). The J segment lost 4 bases and the V segment lost 7 bases, leaving 11 bases of the junction unmatched.

The sample holds one count of this clone. The chain recombines TRBV6-5 with TRBJ2-3; no reliable D call. The CDR3 sequence is 13 residues long. Germline assignment: CDR1 MNHEY and CDR2 SVGAGI. With 3 bases removed from V and 4 bases from J, the gap between germline ends came to 8 bases. CDR3 protein: CASSYLPPDTQYF. CDR3 sequence (DNA): TGTGCCAGCAGTTATCTTCCCCCAGATACGCAGTATTTT.

The chain carries TRBV15 and TRBJ2-5; D may be TRBD1 (5 bases). CDR3 length: 12 amino acids. Germline values: CDR1 LNHNV, CDR2 YYDKDF (reference sequence). Trimming shortened V by 5 bases and J by 4 bases, and 8 bases separated the two germline ends. CDR3 amino acids: CATSPGLETQYF. CDR3 bases: TGTGCCACCAGCCCAGGGTTAGAGACCCAGTACTTC.

The rearrangement uses TRBV9 and TRBJ2-7; D is possibly TRBD2 (6 bases). The ends were cut back, 0 bases at V and 4 bases at J, with 8 bases in the middle. The CDR3 has 13 residues. Germline V gene lookup returns CDR1 SGDLS and CDR2 YYNGEE. CDR3 sequence reads: CASSVGGLYEQYF. CDR3 bases: TGTGCCAGCAGCGTAGGGGGACTTTACGAGCAGTACTTC.

This clone came up once. This sequence joins TRBV19 and TRBJ1-2, with TRBD1 as a possible D gene (6 bases). V was pared by 4 bases and J by 3 bases, with 6 bases between. CDR1 and CDR2 (germline): LNHDA, SQIVND (reference sequence). The CDR3 extends over 12 amino acids. CDR3 region: CASSKGDYGYTF. CDR3 DNA: TGTGCCAGTAGTAAGGGGGACTATGGCTACACCTTC. The full variable domain, with the rest looked up from reference TRBV19 and TRBJ1-2, is DGGITQSPKYLFRKEGQNVTLSCEQNLNHDAMYWYRQDPGQGLRLIYYSQIVNDFQKGDIAEGYSVSREKKESFPLTVTSAQKNPTAFYLCASSKGDYGYTFGSGTRLTVV.

This chain uses TRBV2 with TRBJ1-2; D remains unclear. The length of the CDR3 is 15 residues. In germline, CDR1 is SNHLY, CDR2 FYNNEI. V lost 1 base and J 8 bases, leaving 17 bases between the germline ends. In nucleotides, the CDR3 is TGTGCCAGCAGTGAAGTTGATTGGGGAGGAGGAGGCTACACCTTC. Translation: CASSEVDWGGGGYTF.

Written as DNA, the CDR3 is TGTGCCAGCAGCCTAATTCGCCACCTTCAGGGGACCGAGCAGTACTTC. It yields the protein CASSLIRHLQGTEQYF. The rearrangement joins TRBV6-6 to TRBJ2-7; D might be TRBD1 (6 bases). This CDR3 is 16 amino acids long. Trimming stripped 6 bases from V and 6 bases from J, with 24 bases between. Germline CDR1 MNHNY, CDR2 SVGAGI (reference sequence).

This sequence joins TRBV7-8 and TRBJ2-5, with 10 bases matching TRBD1. Germline lookup yields CDR1 SGHVS and CDR2 FQNEAQ. This CDR3 contains 16 residues. J lost 5 bases, V lost 1 base, and 7 bases had no gene match. CDR3 in amino acids: CASSLVGQGGEETQYF. The CDR3 DNA reads as TGTGCCAGCAGCTTAGTCGGACAGGGGGGAGAGGAGACCCAGTACTTC.

This clone appeared a few times. The chain carries TRBV5-1 and TRBJ2-1; D unresolved. Germline V gene lookup returns CDR1 SGHRS and CDR2 YFSETQ. Trimming cost V 10 bases and J 0 bases, with 14 bases left between them. The CDR3 has 14 residues. In DNA form, the CDR3 reads TGCGCCTCTACTTTTTCTAGCTCCTACAATGAGCAGTTCTTC. This translates into CASTFSSSYNEQFF. The whole variable domain, remainder taken from reference TRBV5-1 and TRBJ2-1, is KAGVTQTPRYLIKTRGQQVTLSCSPISGHRSVSWYQQTPGQGLQFLFEYFSETQRNKGNFPGRFSGRQFSNSRSEMNVSTLELGDSALYLCASTFSSSYNEQFFGPGTRLTVL.

The rearrangement uses TRBV7-9 and TRBJ2-2, with 8 bases fitting TRBD2. The CDR3 covers 15 residues. Trimming cost V 5 bases and J 4 bases; bases outside gene matches: 6. Germline V gene sequence: CDR1 SEHNR, CDR2 FQNEAQ (reference sequence). For the CDR3, the DNA is TGTGCCAGCAGCCAAGGACTAGCATTCACCGGGGAGCTGTTTTTT. Encoded protein: CASSQGLAFTGELFF.

The gene calls are TRBV7-8 and TRBJ2-1; D possibly corresponds to TRBD2 (5 bases). The V and J ends lost 2 bases and 3 bases respectively, with 14 bases between them. Germline V gene data show CDR1 as SGHVS and CDR2 as FQNEAQ. CDR3 length equals 16 residues. Here the CDR3 reads CASSLRADGFYNEQFF. The CDR3 coding sequence is TGTGCCAGCAGCTTACGAGCGGACGGTTTCTACAATGAGCAGTTCTTC. The complete variable domain, with remaining parts taken from reference TRBV7-8 and TRBJ2-1, reads GAGVSQSPRYKVAKRGQDVALRCDPISGHVSLFWYQQALGQGPEFLTYFQNEAQLDKSGLPSDRFFAERPEGSVSTLKIQRTQQEDSAVYLCASSLRADGFYNEQFFGPGTRLTVL.

The chain recombines TRBV9 with TRBJ2-5; the match to TRBD2 covers 8 bases. Germline V gene data show CDR1 as SGDLS and CDR2 as YYNGEE. With V trimmed by 0 bases and J by 4 bases, 5 bases remained unmatched. The CDR3 spans 15 residues. The DNA for the CDR3 is TGTGCCAGCAGCGTAGACGCTAGCGGGCTAGAGACCCAGTACTTC. Translating gives CASSVDASGLETQYF. Full variable domain (missing parts from reference TRBV9 and TRBJ2-5): DSGVTQTPKHLITATGQRVTLRCSPRSGDLSVYWYQQSLDQGLQFLIQYYNGEERAKGNILERFSAQQFPDLHSELNLSSLELGDSALYFCASSVDASGLETQYFGPGTRLLVL.

The chain combines TRBV6-5 with TRBJ1-6; 7 bases map to TRBD1. Germline V gives CDR1 MNHEY, CDR2 SVGAGI. Losses at the gene ends were 6 bases for V and 5 bases for J; bases not matched to a gene: 7. The CDR3 loop spans 15 amino acids. CDR3 DNA: TGTGCCAGCAGCGCTACGGGACAGAATAATTCACCCCTCCACTTT. It yields the protein CASSATGQNNSPLHF.

The chain links TRBV5-1 to TRBJ1-2; D gene uncertain. Germline V CDR1 and CDR2: SGHRS, YFSETQ. The CDR3 extends over 15 amino acids. V shed 0 bases and J shed 1 base, with 10 bases lying between them. In nucleotides, the CDR3 is TGCGCCAGCAGCTTGGAGGGAGTGGTTAACTATGGCTACACCTTC. This sequence encodes CASSLEGVVNYGYTF.

This clone was detected only a few times. The chain is built from TRBV5-1 and TRBJ1-1; D uncertain. The length of the CDR3 is 13 residues. Trimming left V 3 bases short and J 0 bases short, with 6 bases between. Per germline, CDR1 SGHRS and CDR2 YFSETQ. CDR3 nucleotide sequence: TGCGCCAGCAGCTCGCGGATGAACACTGAAGCTTTCTTT. Amino acids: CASSSRMNTEAFF.

The rearrangement links TRBV6-5 to TRBJ2-5, with D possibly being TRBD1 (5 bases). The CDR3 runs 14 residues. V was pared by 5 bases and J by 2 bases, with 12 bases between. Germline assignment: CDR1 MNHEY and CDR2 SVGAGI. CDR3 DNA: TGTGCCAGCAGTCTCCAGGGTACTCAAGAGACCCAGTACTTC. This gives the protein CASSLQGTQETQYF.